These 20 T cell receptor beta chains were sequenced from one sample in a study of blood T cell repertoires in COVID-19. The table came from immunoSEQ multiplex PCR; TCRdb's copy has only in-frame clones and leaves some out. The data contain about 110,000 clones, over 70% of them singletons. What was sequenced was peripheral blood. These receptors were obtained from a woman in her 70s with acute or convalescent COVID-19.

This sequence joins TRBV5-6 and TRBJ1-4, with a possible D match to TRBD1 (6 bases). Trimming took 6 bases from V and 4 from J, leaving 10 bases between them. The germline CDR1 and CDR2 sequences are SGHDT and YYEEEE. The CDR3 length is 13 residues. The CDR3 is CASTRTVNEKLFF. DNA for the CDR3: TGTGCCAGCACTAGGACAGTTAATGAAAAACTGTTTTTT.

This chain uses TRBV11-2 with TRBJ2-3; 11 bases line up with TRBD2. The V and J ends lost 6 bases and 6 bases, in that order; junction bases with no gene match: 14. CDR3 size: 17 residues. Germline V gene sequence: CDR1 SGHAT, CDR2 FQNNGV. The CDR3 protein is CASSSPQLAGEEDTQYF. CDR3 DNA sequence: TGTGCCAGCAGTTCCCCTCAACTAGCGGGAGAGGAGGATACGCAGTATTTT. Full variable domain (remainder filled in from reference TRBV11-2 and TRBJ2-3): EAGVAQSPRYKIIEKRQSVAFWCNPISGHATLYWYQQILGQGPKLLIQFQNNGVVDDSQLPKDRFSAERLKGVDSTLKIQPAKLEDSAVYLCASSSPQLAGEEDTQYFGPGTRLTVL.

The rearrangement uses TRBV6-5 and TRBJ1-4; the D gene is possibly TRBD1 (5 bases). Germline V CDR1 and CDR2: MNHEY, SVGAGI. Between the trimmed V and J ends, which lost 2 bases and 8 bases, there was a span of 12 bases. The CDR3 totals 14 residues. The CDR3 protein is CASSYDRLGEKLFF. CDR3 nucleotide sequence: TGTGCCAGCAGTTACGACAGATTGGGGGAAAAACTGTTTTTT.

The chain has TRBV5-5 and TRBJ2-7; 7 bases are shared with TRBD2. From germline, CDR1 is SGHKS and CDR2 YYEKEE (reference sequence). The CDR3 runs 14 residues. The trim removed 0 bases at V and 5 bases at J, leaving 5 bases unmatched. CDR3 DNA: TGTGCCAGCAGCTTGGAGGGAGGGGATCACGAGCAGTACTTC. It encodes CASSLEGGDHEQYF.

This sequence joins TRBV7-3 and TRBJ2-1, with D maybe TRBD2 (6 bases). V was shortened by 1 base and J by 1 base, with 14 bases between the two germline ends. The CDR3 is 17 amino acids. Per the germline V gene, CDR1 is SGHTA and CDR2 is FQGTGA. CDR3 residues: CASSLKIGRASYNEQFF. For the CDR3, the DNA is TGTGCCAGCAGCTTAAAGATCGGGAGAGCATCCTACAATGAGCAGTTCTTC.

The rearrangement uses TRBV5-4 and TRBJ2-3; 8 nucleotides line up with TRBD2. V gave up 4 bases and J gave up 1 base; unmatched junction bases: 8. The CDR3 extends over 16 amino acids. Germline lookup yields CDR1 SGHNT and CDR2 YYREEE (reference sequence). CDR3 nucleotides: TGTGCCAGCAGCCTCTCGGGGGGGACCCGCACAGATACGCAGTATTTT. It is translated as CASSLSGGTRTDTQYF.

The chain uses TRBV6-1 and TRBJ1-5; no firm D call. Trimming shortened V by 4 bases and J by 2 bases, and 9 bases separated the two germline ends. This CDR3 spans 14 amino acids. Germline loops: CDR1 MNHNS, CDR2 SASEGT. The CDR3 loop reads CASSGALGNQPQHF. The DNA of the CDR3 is TGTGCCAGCAGTGGAGCACTGGGCAATCAGCCCCAGCATTTT.

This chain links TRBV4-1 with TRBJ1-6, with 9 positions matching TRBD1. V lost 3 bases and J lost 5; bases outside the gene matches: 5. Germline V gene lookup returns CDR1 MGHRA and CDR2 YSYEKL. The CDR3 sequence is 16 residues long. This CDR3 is CASSHGTGLNNSPLHF. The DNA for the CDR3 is TGCGCCAGCAGCCACGGGACAGGGCTCAATAATTCACCCCTCCACTTT.

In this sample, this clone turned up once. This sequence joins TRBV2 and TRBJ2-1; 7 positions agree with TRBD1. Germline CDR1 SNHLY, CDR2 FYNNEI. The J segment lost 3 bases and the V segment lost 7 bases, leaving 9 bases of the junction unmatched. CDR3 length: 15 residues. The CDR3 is CASKRGPPNYNEQFF. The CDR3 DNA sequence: TGTGCCAGCAAAAGGGGGCCCCCAAACTACAATGAGCAGTTCTTC.

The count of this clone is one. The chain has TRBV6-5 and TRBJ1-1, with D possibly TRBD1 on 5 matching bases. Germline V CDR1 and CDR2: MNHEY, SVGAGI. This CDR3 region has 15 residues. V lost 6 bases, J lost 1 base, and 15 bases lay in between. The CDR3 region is CASSYRDLGNTEAFF. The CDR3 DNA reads TGTGCCAGCAGCTACCGGGACTTAGGGAACACTGAAGCTTTCTTT.

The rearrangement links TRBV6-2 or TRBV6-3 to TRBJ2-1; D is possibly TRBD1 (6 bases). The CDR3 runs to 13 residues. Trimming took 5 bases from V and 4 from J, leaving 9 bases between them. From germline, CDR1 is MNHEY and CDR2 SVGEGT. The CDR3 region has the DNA TGTGCCAGCAGTGCTACAGGGTACAATGAGCAGTTCTTC. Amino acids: CASSATGYNEQFF.

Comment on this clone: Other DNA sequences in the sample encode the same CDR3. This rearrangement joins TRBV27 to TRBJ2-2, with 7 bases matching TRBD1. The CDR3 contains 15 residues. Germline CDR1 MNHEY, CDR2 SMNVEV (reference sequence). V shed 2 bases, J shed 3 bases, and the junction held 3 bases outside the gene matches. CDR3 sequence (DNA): TGTGCCAGCAGTTTAGGCAGGGGGTACACCGGGGAGCTGTTTTTT. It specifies CASSLGRGYTGELFF.

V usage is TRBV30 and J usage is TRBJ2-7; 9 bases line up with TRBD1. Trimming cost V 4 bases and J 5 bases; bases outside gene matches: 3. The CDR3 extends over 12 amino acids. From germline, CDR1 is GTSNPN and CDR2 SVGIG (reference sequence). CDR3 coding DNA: TGTGCCTGGACTCGGGACAGGGACGAGCAGTACTTC. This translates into CAWTRDRDEQYF.

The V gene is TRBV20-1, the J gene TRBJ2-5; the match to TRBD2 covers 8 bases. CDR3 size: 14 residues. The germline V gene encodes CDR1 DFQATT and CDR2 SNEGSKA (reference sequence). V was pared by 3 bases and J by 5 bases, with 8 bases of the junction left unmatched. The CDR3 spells CSASLGGARETQYF. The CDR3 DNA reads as TGCAGTGCTAGTCTCGGGGGGGCCCGGGAGACCCAGTACTTC.

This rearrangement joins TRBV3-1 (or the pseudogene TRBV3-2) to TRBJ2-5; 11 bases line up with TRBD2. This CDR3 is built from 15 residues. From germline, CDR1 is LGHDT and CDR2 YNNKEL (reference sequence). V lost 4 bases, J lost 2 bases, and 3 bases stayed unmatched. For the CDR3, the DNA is TGTGCCAGCAGCCTCTGGACTAGCGGGCAAGAGACCCAGTACTTC. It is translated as CASSLWTSGQETQYF.

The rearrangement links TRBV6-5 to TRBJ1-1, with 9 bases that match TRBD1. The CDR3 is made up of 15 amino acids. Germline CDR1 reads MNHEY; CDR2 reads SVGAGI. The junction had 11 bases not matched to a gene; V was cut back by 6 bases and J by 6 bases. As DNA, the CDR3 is TGTGCCAGCAGACTTATACGACAGGGGGGCGCTGAAGCTTTCTTT. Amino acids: CASRLIRQGGAEAFF.

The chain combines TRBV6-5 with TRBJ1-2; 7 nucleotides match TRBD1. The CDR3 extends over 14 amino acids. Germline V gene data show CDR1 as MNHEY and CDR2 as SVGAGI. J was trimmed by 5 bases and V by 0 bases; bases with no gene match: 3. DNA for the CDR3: TGTGCCAGCAGTTACTCGACAGGGAAGTATGGCTACACCTTC. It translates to CASSYSTGKYGYTF.

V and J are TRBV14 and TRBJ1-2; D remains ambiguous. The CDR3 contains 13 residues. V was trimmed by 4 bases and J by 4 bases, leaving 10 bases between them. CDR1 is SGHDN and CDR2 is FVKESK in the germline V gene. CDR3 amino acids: CASSPDSLYGYTF. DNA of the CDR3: TGTGCCAGCAGCCCCGACTCCCTCTATGGCTACACCTTC. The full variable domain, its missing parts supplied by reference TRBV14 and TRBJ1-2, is EAGVTQFPSHSVIEKGQTVTLRCDPISGHDNLYWYRRVMGKEIKFLLHFVKESKQDESGMPNNRFLAERTGGTYSTLKVQPAELEDSGVYFCASSPDSLYGYTFGSGTRLTVV.

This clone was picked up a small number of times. CDR3: CASSQGSTRYNEQFF. For the CDR3, the DNA is TGTGCCAGCAGCCAAGGGAGTACTAGGTACAATGAGCAGTTCTTC. V and J are TRBV3-1 (or the pseudogene TRBV3-2) and TRBJ2-1; maybe TRBD2 (5 bases). Germline CDR1 is LGHDT and CDR2 is YNNKEL (reference sequence). The CDR3 is made up of 15 amino acids. Trimming stripped 1 base from V and 4 bases from J, with 11 bases between.

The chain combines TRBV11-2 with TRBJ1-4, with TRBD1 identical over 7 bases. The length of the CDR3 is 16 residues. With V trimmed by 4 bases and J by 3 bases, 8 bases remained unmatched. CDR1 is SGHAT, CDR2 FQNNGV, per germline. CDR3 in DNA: TGTGCCAGCAGCTCCACACAGGGGTTAGCTAATGAAAAACTGTTTTTT. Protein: CASSSTQGLANEKLFF.